The sequence of this TCR beta chain was determined in a study of cytomegalovirus exposure and HLA in healthy donors. Study observations and caveats: According to reports, the classifier identified cytomegalovirus status with high specificity and sensitivity. Most CMV-associated TCR beta chains were later found to appear HLA-restricted. V segments that were indistinguishable, TRBV6-2 and TRBV6-3 among them, were omitted from analysis. Most TCR beta V segments were productive about 90% or about 30% of the time in an earlier analysis.

With respect to this clone: The antigen remains undetermined.

The PCR employed 60 Vbeta primers together with 13 Jbeta primers. Using immunoSEQ multiplex PCR, the repertoire was profiled, and TCRdb retains in-frame clones only, with some absent. The repertoire includes 95,000 to 110,000 clones, 76% of them detected once, and approximately 5% sits in the top ten. Deletions cut 4 bases from V and 2 bases from J, with 10 bases between. The germline V gene encodes CDR1 SGHDT and CDR2 YYEEEE. The CDR3 spans 14 residues. This sequence joins TRBV5-6 and TRBJ2-4, with D possibly being TRBD1 (6 bases). The clonotype originates from a woman aged 18-29 years in good health and CMV-seropositive. The sample was PBMCs. The CDR3: CASSPQGTKNIQYF. The CDR3 DNA reads TGTGCCAGCAGCCCGCAGGGGACCAAAAACATTCAGTACTTC.